This entry features one T cell receptor beta chain sequence. V lost 7 bases, J lost 6 bases, and 9 bases stayed unmatched. The CDR3 spans 13 residues. The germline V gene encodes CDR1 SQVTM and CDR2 ANQGSEA. Clones were sequenced by immunoSEQ multiplex PCR, and TCRdb holds only the in-frame ones, with some missing. The table lists over 60,000 clones, approximately 93% of them singletons, with approximately 0.27% in the top ten. The sample is drawn from a study of technical replicates of blood from several donors. The chain links TRBV29-1 to TRBJ2-7; the match to TRBD2 covers 10 bases. The sample comprised T cells isolated from PBMCs. The source of this sequence is a human donor in good health. The CDR3 is CSAREGLASEQYF. The CDR3 coding sequence is TGCAGCGCCCGAGAGGGACTAGCGAGCGAGCAGTACTTC.